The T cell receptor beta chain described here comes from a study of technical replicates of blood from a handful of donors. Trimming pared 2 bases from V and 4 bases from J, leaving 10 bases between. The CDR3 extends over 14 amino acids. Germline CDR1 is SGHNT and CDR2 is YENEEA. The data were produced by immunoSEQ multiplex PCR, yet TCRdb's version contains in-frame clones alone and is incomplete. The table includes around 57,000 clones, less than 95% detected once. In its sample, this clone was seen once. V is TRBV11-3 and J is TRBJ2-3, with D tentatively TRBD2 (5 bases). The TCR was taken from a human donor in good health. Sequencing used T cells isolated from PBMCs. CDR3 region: CASSLLSGADTQYF. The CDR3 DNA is TGTGCCAGCAGCTTACTATCCGGGGCAGATACGCAGTATTTT. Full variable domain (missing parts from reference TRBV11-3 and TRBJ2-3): EAGVVQSPRYKIIEKKQPVAFWCNPISGHNTLYWYLQNLGQGPELLIRYENEEAVDDSQLPKDRFSAERLKGVDSTLKIQPAELGDSAVYLCASSLLSGADTQYFGPGTRLTVL.